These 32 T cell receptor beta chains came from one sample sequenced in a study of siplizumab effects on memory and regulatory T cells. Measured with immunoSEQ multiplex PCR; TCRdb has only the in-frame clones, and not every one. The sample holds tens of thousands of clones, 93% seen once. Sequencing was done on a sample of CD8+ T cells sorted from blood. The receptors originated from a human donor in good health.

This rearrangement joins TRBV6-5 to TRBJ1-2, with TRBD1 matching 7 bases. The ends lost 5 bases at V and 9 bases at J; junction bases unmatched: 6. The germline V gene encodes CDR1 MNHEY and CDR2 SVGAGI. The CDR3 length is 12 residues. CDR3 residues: CASSLDRARYTF. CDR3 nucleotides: TGTGCCAGCAGTCTCGACAGGGCGCGCTACACCTTC.

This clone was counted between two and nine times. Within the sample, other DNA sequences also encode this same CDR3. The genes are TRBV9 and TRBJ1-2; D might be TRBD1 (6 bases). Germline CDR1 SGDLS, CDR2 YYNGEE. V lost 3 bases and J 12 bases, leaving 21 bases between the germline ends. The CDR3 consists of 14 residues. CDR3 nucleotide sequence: TGTGCCAGCAGCGCAGAACGCATGGGTGGGGGCCACACCTTC. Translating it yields CASSAERMGGGHTF.

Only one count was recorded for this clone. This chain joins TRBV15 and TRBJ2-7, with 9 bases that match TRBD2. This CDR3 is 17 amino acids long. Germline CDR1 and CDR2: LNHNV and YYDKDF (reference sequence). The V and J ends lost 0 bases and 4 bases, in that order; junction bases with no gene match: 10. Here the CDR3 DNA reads TGTGCCACCAGCAGAGATCTTGGGCGGGAGGGCCCATACGAGCAGTACTTC. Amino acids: CATSRDLGREGPYEQYF.

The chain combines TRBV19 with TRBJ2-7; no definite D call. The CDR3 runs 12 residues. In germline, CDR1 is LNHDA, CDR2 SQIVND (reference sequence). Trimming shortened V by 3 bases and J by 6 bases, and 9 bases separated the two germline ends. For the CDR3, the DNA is TGTGCCAGTAGTATCTTGGGAAGCGAGCAGTACTTC. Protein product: CASSILGSEQYF.

CDR3 nucleotides: TGTGCCAGCAGAACTCAACCTACCCCTCCGTACGAGCAGTACTTC. This codes for CASRTQPTPPYEQYF. V usage is TRBV6-5 and J usage is TRBJ2-7; D is unclear. There are 15 residues in the CDR3. The ends were cut back, 6 bases at V and 4 bases at J, with 19 bases in the middle. Germline CDR1 and CDR2: MNHEY and SVGAGI.

In DNA form, the CDR3 reads TGCGCCAGCAGCTTGGAGCTAGCGGGAGTCGATGAGCAGTTCTTC. Translated: CASSLELAGVDEQFF. The chain is built from TRBV5-1 and TRBJ2-1; TRBD2 aligns across 10 bases. This CDR3 is built from 15 residues. Per the germline V gene, CDR1 is SGHRS and CDR2 is YFSETQ. With 0 bases clipped from V and 8 bases from J, the junction kept 5 bases outside the gene matches.

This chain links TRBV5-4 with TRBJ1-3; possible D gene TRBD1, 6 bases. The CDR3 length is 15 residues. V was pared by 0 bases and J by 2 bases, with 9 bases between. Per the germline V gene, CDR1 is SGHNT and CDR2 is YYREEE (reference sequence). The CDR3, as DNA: TGTGCCAGCAGCTTGGGATCAGGGGCTGGAAACACCATATATTTT. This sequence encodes CASSLGSGAGNTIYF.

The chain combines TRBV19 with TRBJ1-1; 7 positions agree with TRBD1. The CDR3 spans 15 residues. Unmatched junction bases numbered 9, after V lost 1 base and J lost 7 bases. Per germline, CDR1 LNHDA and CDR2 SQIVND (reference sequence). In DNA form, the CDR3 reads TGTGCCAGTAGTATAGTTTTAGGGGGCTCGGGTGAAGCTTTCTTT. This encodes CASSIVLGGSGEAFF.

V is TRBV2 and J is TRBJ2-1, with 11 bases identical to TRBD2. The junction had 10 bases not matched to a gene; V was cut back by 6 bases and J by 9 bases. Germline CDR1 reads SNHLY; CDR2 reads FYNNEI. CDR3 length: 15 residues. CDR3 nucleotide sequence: TGTGCCAGCAGGGCACTAGCGGGAGAGGGTAGTGAGCAGTTCTTC. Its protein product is CASRALAGEGSEQFF.

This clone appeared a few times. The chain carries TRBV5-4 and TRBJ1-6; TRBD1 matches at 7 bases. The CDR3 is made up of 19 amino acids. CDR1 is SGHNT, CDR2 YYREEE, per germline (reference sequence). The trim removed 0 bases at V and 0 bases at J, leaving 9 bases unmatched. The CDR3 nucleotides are TGTGCCAGCAGCTTGGGTGGGACAGACTTTTACTCCTATAATTCACCCCTCCACTTT. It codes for CASSLGGTDFYSYNSPLHF. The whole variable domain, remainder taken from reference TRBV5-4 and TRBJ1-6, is ETGVTQSPTHLIKTRGQQVTLRCSSQSGHNTVSWYQQALGQGPQFIFQYYREEENGRGNFPPRFSGLQFPNYSSELNVNALELDDSALYLCASSLGGTDFYSYNSPLHFGNGTRLTVT.

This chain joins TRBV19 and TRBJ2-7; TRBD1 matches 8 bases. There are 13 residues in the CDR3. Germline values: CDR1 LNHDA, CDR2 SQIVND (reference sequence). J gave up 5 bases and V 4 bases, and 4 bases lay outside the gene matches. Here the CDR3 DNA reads TGTGCCAGTAGTAAGACAGGGGTGGACGAGCAGTACTTC. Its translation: CASSKTGVDEQYF.

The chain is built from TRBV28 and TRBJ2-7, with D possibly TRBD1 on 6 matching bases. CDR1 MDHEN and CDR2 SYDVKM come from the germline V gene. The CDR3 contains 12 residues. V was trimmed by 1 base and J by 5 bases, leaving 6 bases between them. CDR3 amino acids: CASSLSGDEQYF. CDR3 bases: TGTGCCAGCAGTTTATCAGGGGACGAGCAGTACTTC.

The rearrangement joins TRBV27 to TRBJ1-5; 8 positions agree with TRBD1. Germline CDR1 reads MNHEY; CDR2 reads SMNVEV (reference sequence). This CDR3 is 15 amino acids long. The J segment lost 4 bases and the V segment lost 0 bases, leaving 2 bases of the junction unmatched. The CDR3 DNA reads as TGTGCCAGCAGTTTATCGACAGGGGAAAATCAGCCCCAGCATTTT. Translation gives CASSLSTGENQPQHF.

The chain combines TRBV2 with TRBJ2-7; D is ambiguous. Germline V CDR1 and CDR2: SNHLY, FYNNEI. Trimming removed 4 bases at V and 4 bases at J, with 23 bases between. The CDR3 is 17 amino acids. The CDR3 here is CASSGSLDLIQLYEQYF. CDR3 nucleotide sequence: TGTGCCAGCAGTGGGTCCTTAGACTTGATCCAATTATACGAGCAGTACTTC.

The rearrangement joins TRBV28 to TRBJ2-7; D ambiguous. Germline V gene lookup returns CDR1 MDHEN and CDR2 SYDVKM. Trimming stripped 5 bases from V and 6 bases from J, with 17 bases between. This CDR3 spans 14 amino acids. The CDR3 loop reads CASSPSILFGEQYF. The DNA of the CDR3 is TGTGCCAGCAGTCCCTCTATCCTCTTTGGCGAGCAGTACTTC.

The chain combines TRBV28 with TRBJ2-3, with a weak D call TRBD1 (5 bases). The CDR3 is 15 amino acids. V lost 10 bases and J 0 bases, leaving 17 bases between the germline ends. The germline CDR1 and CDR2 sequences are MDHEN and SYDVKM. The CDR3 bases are TGTGCCACCAGGGCCCTATATACTAGCACAGATACGCAGTATTTT. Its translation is CATRALYTSTDTQYF. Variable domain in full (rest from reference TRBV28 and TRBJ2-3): DVKVTQSSRYLVKRTGEKVFLECVQDMDHENMFWYRQDPGLGLRLIYFSYDVKMKEKGDIPEGYSVSREKKERFSLILESASTNQTSMYLCATRALYTSTDTQYFGPGTRLTVL.

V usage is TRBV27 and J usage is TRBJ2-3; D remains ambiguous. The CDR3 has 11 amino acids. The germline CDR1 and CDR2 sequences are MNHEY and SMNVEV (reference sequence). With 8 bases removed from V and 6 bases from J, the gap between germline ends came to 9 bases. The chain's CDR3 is CASQFQDTQYF. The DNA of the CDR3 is TGTGCCAGCCAGTTTCAGGATACGCAGTATTTT.

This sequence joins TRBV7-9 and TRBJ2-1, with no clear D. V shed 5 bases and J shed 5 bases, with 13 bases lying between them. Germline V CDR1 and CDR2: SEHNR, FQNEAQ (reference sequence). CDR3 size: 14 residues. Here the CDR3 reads CASSVLLGDNEQFF. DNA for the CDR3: TGTGCCAGCAGCGTTCTCTTAGGCGACAATGAGCAGTTCTTC.

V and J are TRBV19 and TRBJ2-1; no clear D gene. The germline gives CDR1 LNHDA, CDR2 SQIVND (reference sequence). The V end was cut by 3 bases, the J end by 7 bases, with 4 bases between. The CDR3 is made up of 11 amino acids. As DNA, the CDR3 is TGTGCCAGTAGTATCTGGAATGAGCAGTTCTTC. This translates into CASSIWNEQFF.

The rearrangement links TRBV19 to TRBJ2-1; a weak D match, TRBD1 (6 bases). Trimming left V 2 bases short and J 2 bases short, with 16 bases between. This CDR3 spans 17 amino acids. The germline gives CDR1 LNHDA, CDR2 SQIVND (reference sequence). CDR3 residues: CASSITGWAGAYNEQFF. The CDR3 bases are TGTGCCAGTAGTATAACGGGTTGGGCAGGGGCCTACAATGAGCAGTTCTTC.

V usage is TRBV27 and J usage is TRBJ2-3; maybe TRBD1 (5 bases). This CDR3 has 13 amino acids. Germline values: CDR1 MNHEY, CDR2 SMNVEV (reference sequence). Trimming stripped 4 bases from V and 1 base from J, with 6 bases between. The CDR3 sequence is CASSWGGTDTQYF. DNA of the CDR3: TGTGCCAGCAGTTGGGGCGGCACAGATACGCAGTATTTT.

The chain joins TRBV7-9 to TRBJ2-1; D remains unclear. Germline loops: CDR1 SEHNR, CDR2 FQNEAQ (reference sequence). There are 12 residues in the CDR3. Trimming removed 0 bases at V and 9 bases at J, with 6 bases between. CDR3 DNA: TGTGCCAGCAGCTTAGCGGGTGGTGAGCAGTTCTTC. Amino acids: CASSLAGGEQFF.

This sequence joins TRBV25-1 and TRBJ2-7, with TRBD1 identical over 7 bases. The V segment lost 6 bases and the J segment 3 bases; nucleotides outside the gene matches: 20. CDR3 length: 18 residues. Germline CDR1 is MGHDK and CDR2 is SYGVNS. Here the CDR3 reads CASRSSGEGGQTGYEQYF. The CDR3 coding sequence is TGTGCCAGCAGGTCCTCGGGTGAAGGGGGCCAGACAGGCTACGAGCAGTACTTC.

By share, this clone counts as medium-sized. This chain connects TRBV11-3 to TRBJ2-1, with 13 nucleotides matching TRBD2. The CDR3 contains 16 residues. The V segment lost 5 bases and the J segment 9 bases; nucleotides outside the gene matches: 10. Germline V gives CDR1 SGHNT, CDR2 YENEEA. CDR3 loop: CASSPRTSGRGSEQFF. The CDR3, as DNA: TGTGCCAGCAGCCCGCGGACTAGCGGGAGAGGAAGTGAGCAGTTCTTC.

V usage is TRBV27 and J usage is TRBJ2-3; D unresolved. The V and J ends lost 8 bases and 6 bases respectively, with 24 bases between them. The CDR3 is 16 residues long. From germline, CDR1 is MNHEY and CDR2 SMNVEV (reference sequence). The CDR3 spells CASSPDPLGHGDTQYF. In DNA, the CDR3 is TGTGCCAGCTCTCCCGACCCCTTAGGTCACGGGGATACGCAGTATTTT.

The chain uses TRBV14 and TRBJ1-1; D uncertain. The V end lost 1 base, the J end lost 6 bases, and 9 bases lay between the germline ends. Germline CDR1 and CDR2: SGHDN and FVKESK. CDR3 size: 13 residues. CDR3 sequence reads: CASSQVIGSEAFF. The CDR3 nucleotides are TGTGCCAGCAGCCAAGTAATAGGCTCTGAAGCTTTCTTT.

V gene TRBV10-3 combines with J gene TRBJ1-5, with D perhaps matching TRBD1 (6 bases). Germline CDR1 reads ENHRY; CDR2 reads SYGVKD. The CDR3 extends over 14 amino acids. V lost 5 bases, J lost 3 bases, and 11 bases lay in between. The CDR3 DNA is TGTGCCATCAGTTCAGGGGCCATCAATCAGCCCCAGCATTTT. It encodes CAISSGAINQPQHF.

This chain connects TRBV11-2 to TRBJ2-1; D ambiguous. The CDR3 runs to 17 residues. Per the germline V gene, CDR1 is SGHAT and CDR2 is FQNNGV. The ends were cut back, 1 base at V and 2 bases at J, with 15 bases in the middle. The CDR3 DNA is TGTGCCAGCAGCTTAGGACCATACGAGGTGCCCTACAATGAGCAGTTCTTC. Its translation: CASSLGPYEVPYNEQFF.

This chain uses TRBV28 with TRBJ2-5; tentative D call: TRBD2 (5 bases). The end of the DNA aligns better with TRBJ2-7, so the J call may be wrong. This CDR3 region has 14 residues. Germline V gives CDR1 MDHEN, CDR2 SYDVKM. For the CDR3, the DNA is TGTGCCAGCAGTTTCACTAGTTTCTCCTACGAGCAGTACTTC. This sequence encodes CASSFTSFSYEQYF.

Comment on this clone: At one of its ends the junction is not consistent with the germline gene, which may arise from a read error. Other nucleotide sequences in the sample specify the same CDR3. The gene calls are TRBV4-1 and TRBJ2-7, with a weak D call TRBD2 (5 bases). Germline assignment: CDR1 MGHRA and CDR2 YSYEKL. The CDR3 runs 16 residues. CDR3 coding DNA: TGCGCCAGCAGCCCGCGACCGCCTGAGGGCTCCTATGAGCAGTACTTC. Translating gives CASSPRPPEGSYEQYF.

The CDR3 is CASSGGQGSYNEQFF. DNA of the CDR3: TGTGCCAGCAGTGGGGGACAAGGCTCCTACAATGAGCAGTTCTTC. The chain links TRBV2 to TRBJ2-1, with D possibly TRBD1 on 6 matching bases. Trimming cost V 4 bases and J 0 bases, with 10 bases left between them. Germline V gene sequence: CDR1 SNHLY, CDR2 FYNNEI. This CDR3 is built from 15 residues.

This CDR3 is CASSPAFAGISGNTIYF. CDR3 coding DNA: TGTGCCAGCAGCCCCGCCTTCGCCGGGATCTCTGGAAACACCATATATTTT. The chain links TRBV7-6 to TRBJ1-3; no firm D call. This CDR3 contains 17 residues. V dropped 5 bases and J dropped 0 bases, with 17 bases sitting between them. Per the germline V gene, CDR1 is SGHVS and CDR2 is FNYEAQ.